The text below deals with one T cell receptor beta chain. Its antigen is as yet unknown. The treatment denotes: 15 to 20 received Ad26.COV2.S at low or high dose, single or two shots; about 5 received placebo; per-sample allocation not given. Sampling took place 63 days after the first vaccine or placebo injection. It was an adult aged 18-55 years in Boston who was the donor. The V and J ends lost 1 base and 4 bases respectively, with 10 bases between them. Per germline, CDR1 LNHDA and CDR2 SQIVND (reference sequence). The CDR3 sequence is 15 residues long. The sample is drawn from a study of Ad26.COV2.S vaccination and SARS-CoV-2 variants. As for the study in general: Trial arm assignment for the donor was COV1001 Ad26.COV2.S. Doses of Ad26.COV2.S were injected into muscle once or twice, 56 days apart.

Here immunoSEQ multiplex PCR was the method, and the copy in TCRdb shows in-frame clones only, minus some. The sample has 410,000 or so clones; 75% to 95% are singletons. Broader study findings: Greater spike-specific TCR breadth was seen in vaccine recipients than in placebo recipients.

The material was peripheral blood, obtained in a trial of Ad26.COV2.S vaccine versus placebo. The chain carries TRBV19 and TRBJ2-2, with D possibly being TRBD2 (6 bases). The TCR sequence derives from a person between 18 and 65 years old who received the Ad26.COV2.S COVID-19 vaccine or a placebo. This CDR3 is CASSIVGDFTGELFF. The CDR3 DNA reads TGTGCCAGTAGTATAGTTGGGGACTTCACCGGGGAGCTGTTTTTT. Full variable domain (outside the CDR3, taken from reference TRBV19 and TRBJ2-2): DGGITQSPKYLFRKEGQNVTLSCEQNLNHDAMYWYRQDPGQGLRLIYYSQIVNDFQKGDIAEGYSVSREKKESFPLTVTSAQKNPTAFYLCASSIVGDFTGELFFGEGSRLTVL.